The rows below give T cell receptor beta chains drawn from one sample of a study of human T cells and chemical hapten exposure. TCRdb called the RACE reads again in MiXCR, with one record for every CDR3 protein. The table has roughly 90,000 distinct CDR3 sequences, about 8.9% seen once. The sample in question was whole blood, obtained in connection with sensitization to the hapten diphenylcyclopropenone (DPC). These receptors all come from a woman aged 40-49 years with alopecia areata. Some clones in this sample may be carry-over from other donors' samples. The CDR3 runs from the conserved cysteine through the conserved F or W. Fields, in order: J gene, clone size, D gene, V gene, CDR3 DNA, CDR3 protein. A D gene is named only where the DNA matches it firmly. Clone size is shown for a subset of rows, as once, few, many or a class of expanded clone.

J gene: TRBJ2-5
clone size: -
D gene: -
V gene: TRBV7-2
CDR3 DNA: TGTGCCAGCAGCTTAGCGCTGGGCGGGACTCAAGAGACCCAGTACTTC
CDR3 protein: CASSLALGGTQETQYF

J gene: TRBJ2-7
clone size: many
D gene: -
V gene: TRBV18
CDR3 DNA: TGTGCCAGCTCACCACCCGGGTCGAGCTCCTACGAGCAGTACTTC
CDR3 protein: CASSPPGSSSYEQYF

J gene: TRBJ1-6
clone size: many
D gene: -
V gene: TRBV7-9
CDR3 DNA: TGTGCCAGCAGCCCATCGTCGGGGCCCTATAATTCACCCCTCCACTTT
CDR3 protein: CASSPSSGPYNSPLHF

J gene: TRBJ1-5
clone size: many
D gene: -
V gene: TRBV29-1
CDR3 DNA: TGCAGCGTTGGGGCAGGCGGCAATCAGCCCCAGCATTTT
CDR3 protein: CSVGAGGNQPQHF

J gene: TRBJ2-7
clone size: many
D gene: TRBD2
V gene: TRBV9
CDR3 DNA: TGTGCCAGCAGCGTAGGACTAGCTGGCTACGAGCAGTACTTC
CDR3 protein: CASSVGLAGYEQYF

J gene: TRBJ1-6
clone size: few
D gene: -
V gene: TRBV6-1
CDR3 DNA: TGTGCCAGTATGACGGCCGTCTATAATTCACCCCTCCACTTT
CDR3 protein: CASMTAVYNSPLHF

J gene: TRBJ1-1
clone size: -
D gene: -
V gene: TRBV7-9
CDR3 DNA: TGTGCCAGCACCAGACAGTCCGGGATGAACACTGAAGCTTTCTTT
CDR3 protein: CASTRQSGMNTEAFF

J gene: TRBJ1-1
clone size: -
D gene: -
V gene: TRBV5-1
CDR3 DNA: TGCGCCAGCAGCTTGGAAGGGGTAGCTTTCTTT
CDR3 protein: CASSLEGVAFF

J gene: TRBJ2-5
clone size: many
D gene: -
V gene: TRBV5-1
CDR3 DNA: TGCGCCAGCAGCTACAACCCCGACCCGACGGGGCAAGAGACCCAGTACTTC
CDR3 protein: CASSYNPDPTGQETQYF

J gene: TRBJ2-3
clone size: few
D gene: TRBD1
V gene: TRBV13
CDR3 DNA: TGTGCCAGCAGCGTCACCGGGACAGGGGGCAAAGATACGCAGTATTTT
CDR3 protein: CASSVTGTGGKDTQYF

J gene: TRBJ1-2
clone size: -
D gene: TRBD1
V gene: TRBV20-1
CDR3 DNA: TGCAGTGCTAGCTCAGGGGGACTTTTCTATGGCTACACCTTC
CDR3 protein: CSASSGGLFYGYTF

J gene: TRBJ1-2
clone size: -
D gene: TRBD1
V gene: TRBV7-2
CDR3 DNA: TGTGCCAGCAGCCCCCGGGACAGGGGGGTGCATGGCTACACCTTC
CDR3 protein: CASSPRDRGVHGYTF

J gene: TRBJ2-3
clone size: -
D gene: -
V gene: TRBV6-2/TRBV6-3
CDR3 DNA: TGTGCCAGCAGTTACCCTCTTAGAGATACGCAGTATTTT
CDR3 protein: CASSYPLRDTQYF

J gene: TRBJ2-1
clone size: -
D gene: -
V gene: TRBV5-1
CDR3 DNA: TGCGCCAGCGGCTTAAGGGGTCCCTACAATGAGCAGTTCTTC
CDR3 protein: CASGLRGPYNEQFF

J gene: TRBJ2-7
clone size: many
D gene: -
V gene: TRBV11-3
CDR3 DNA: TGTGCCAGCAGCCGGGGGAGCGGCTACGAGCAGTACTTC
CDR3 protein: CASSRGSGYEQYF

J gene: TRBJ2-3
clone size: -
D gene: -
V gene: TRBV4-3
CDR3 DNA: TGCGCCAGCAGCCACACTACGGGACTCGGCACAGATACGCAGTATTTT
CDR3 protein: CASSHTTGLGTDTQYF

J gene: TRBJ1-2
clone size: few
D gene: -
V gene: TRBV7-2
CDR3 DNA: TGTGCCAGCAGCCCCCCAGGGAGGTTCGGCTACACCTTC
CDR3 protein: CASSPPGRFGYTF

J gene: TRBJ1-2
clone size: few
D gene: -
V gene: TRBV30
CDR3 DNA: TGTGCCTGGAAGGGAGGGTTTTTAGCTGGCTACACCTTC
CDR3 protein: CAWKGGFLAGYTF

J gene: TRBJ1-2
clone size: -
D gene: TRBD1
V gene: TRBV7-2
CDR3 DNA: TGTGCCAGCAGCTTGGGACAGGGGACCTATGGCTACACCTTC
CDR3 protein: CASSLGQGTYGYTF

J gene: TRBJ1-6
clone size: -
D gene: -
V gene: TRBV5-1
CDR3 DNA: TGCGCCAGCAGCTTGAGATCGCGGGGCGCGGAGAATTCACCCCTCCACTTT
CDR3 protein: CASSLRSRGAENSPLHF

J gene: TRBJ2-2
clone size: many
D gene: TRBD2
V gene: TRBV9
CDR3 DNA: TGTGCCAGCAGCGCCGGGACTATCAACACCGGGGAGCTGTTTTTT
CDR3 protein: CASSAGTINTGELFF

J gene: TRBJ1-2
clone size: many
D gene: -
V gene: TRBV5-1
CDR3 DNA: TGCGCCAGCAGCTTGTTTGGGGGCTCCGACTATGGCTACACCTTC
CDR3 protein: CASSLFGGSDYGYTF

J gene: TRBJ1-5
clone size: few
D gene: -
V gene: TRBV11-2
CDR3 DNA: TGTGCCAGCGCCCCAGGGAGGACCAATCAGCCCCAGCATTTT
CDR3 protein: CASAPGRTNQPQHF

J gene: TRBJ1-2
clone size: few
D gene: -
V gene: TRBV21-1
CDR3 DNA: TGTGCCAGCAGCAAAGAGAGGGGAGCTAACTATGGCTACACCTTC
CDR3 protein: CASSKERGANYGYTF

J gene: TRBJ2-1
clone size: few
D gene: -
V gene: TRBV18
CDR3 DNA: TGTGCCAGCTCACCCCCTTCTAACGATGAGCAGTTCTTC
CDR3 protein: CASSPPSNDEQFF

J gene: TRBJ2-1
clone size: few
D gene: TRBD2
V gene: TRBV12-3/TRBV12-4
CDR3 DNA: TGTGCCAGCAGTTTAGAGAGCGGGGGGCCGGGTGAGCAGTTCTTC
CDR3 protein: CASSLESGGPGEQFF

J gene: TRBJ2-7
clone size: many
D gene: -
V gene: TRBV6-2/TRBV6-3
CDR3 DNA: TGTGCCAGCAGCATAGACTACGAGCAGTACTTC
CDR3 protein: CASSIDYEQYF

J gene: TRBJ2-7
clone size: many
D gene: -
V gene: TRBV29-1
CDR3 DNA: TGCAGCGTTGAAGATCCGGGGGACGAGCAGTACTTC
CDR3 protein: CSVEDPGDEQYF

J gene: TRBJ2-3
clone size: -
D gene: TRBD1
V gene: TRBV14
CDR3 DNA: TGTGCCAGCAGCCGTGACAGGGCAGATACGCAGTATTTT
CDR3 protein: CASSRDRADTQYF

J gene: TRBJ2-7
clone size: many
D gene: TRBD2
V gene: TRBV7-9
CDR3 DNA: TGTGCCAGCAGCGGCACCGTACGCGGGGGGTCTTCCTACGAGCAGTACTTC
CDR3 protein: CASSGTVRGGSSYEQYF

J gene: TRBJ2-5
clone size: many
D gene: TRBD1
V gene: TRBV11-2
CDR3 DNA: TGTGCCAGCAGCTTAACCGCGGCCCCCCCAGGGGGGACCCAGTACTTC
CDR3 protein: CASSLTAAPPGGTQYF

J gene: TRBJ2-3
clone size: -
D gene: TRBD2
V gene: TRBV24-1
CDR3 DNA: TGTGCCACCAGTGATTTTAGGACTAGCGGACAGAGCACAGATACGCAGTATTTT
CDR3 protein: CATSDFRTSGQSTDTQYF

J gene: TRBJ1-1
clone size: -
D gene: -
V gene: TRBV3-1
CDR3 DNA: TGTGCCAGCAGCCATCCAGACACTGAAGCTTTCTTT
CDR3 protein: CASSHPDTEAFF

J gene: TRBJ1-1
clone size: many
D gene: -
V gene: TRBV3-1
CDR3 DNA: TGTGCCAGCAGCCAAGAACCGAACACTGAAGCTTTCTTT
CDR3 protein: CASSQEPNTEAFF

J gene: TRBJ2-1
clone size: many
D gene: -
V gene: TRBV7-9
CDR3 DNA: TGTGCCAGCAGCACCCGGCGGCAGGGGTACAATGAGCAGTTCTTC
CDR3 protein: CASSTRRQGYNEQFF

J gene: TRBJ2-3
clone size: many
D gene: TRBD2
V gene: TRBV24-1
CDR3 DNA: TGTGCCACCAGTGATTTCACTAGCGGGGGCAGGGATACGCAGTATTTT
CDR3 protein: CATSDFTSGGRDTQYF

J gene: TRBJ2-5
clone size: few
D gene: -
V gene: TRBV20-1
CDR3 DNA: TGCAGTGCTAGCCAGGGGAAGGAGACCCAGTACTTC
CDR3 protein: CSASQGKETQYF

J gene: TRBJ2-7
clone size: -
D gene: TRBD2
V gene: TRBV7-2
CDR3 DNA: TGTGCCAGCAGCTTCCTAGCGGGGGGCCAGCAGTACTTC
CDR3 protein: CASSFLAGGQQYF

J gene: TRBJ2-3
clone size: many
D gene: TRBD1
V gene: TRBV5-6
CDR3 DNA: TGTGCCAGCAGCAGCGACAGGGCCTTAACAGATACGCAGTATTTT
CDR3 protein: CASSSDRALTDTQYF

J gene: TRBJ1-5
clone size: few
D gene: TRBD1
V gene: TRBV7-8
CDR3 DNA: TGTGCCAGCAGCTTAGGACAGGGGGCCCAGCCCCAGCATTTT
CDR3 protein: CASSLGQGAQPQHF

J gene: TRBJ1-2
clone size: many
D gene: -
V gene: TRBV20-1
CDR3 DNA: TGCAGTGCGATAGACGGGGGGGGCTATGGCTACACCTTC
CDR3 protein: CSAIDGGGYGYTF

J gene: TRBJ2-3
clone size: many
D gene: TRBD1
V gene: TRBV7-2
CDR3 DNA: TGTGCCAGCAGCCTCGGACAGGGTGCATTAGATACGCAGTATTTT
CDR3 protein: CASSLGQGALDTQYF

J gene: TRBJ2-4
clone size: few
D gene: -
V gene: TRBV13
CDR3 DNA: TGTGCCAGCAGCCCGGTCCTAGCCAAAAACATTCAGTACTTC
CDR3 protein: CASSPVLAKNIQYF

J gene: TRBJ1-1
clone size: -
D gene: -
V gene: TRBV20-1
CDR3 DNA: TGCAGTGCTCAAGACGGGGCGGCTAACACTGAAGCTTTCTTT
CDR3 protein: CSAQDGAANTEAFF

J gene: TRBJ2-3
clone size: -
D gene: TRBD2
V gene: TRBV5-4
CDR3 DNA: TGTGCCAGCAGCCCGTTAGCGGGACGGAGCACAGATACGCAGTATTTT
CDR3 protein: CASSPLAGRSTDTQYF

J gene: TRBJ2-1
clone size: many
D gene: -
V gene: TRBV11-2
CDR3 DNA: TGTGCCAGCAGCTTGCAGGTGTACAATGAGCAGTTCTTC
CDR3 protein: CASSLQVYNEQFF

J gene: TRBJ1-2
clone size: -
D gene: TRBD1
V gene: TRBV4-2
CDR3 DNA: TGTGCCAGCAGCCACGATCGGGACAGGGGCAATGGCTACACCTTC
CDR3 protein: CASSHDRDRGNGYTF

J gene: TRBJ1-5
clone size: -
D gene: -
V gene: TRBV6-2/TRBV6-3
CDR3 DNA: TGTGCCAGCAGTTACTCCAGGAGCGGGCAGCCCCAGCATTTT
CDR3 protein: CASSYSRSGQPQHF